Following are 3 T cell receptor beta chains from one sample sequenced in a study of graft-versus-host responses after intestinal transplantation. Produced via immunoSEQ multiplex PCR; TCRdb's table is partial and in-frame only. The sample holds about 11,000 clones, approximately 30% seen once. The sequencing used alloreactive CD4+ T cells from a mixed lymphocyte reaction culture, collected before transplantation. The subset is: CFSE-low proliferating T cells sorted from roughly 6-day pre-transplant mixed lymphocyte reaction (GvH or HvG direction). The receptors originated from a human patient who was an organ donor for intestinal transplantation.

This clone was picked up a small number of times. This rearrangement joins TRBV4-3 to TRBJ1-1; D is unresolved. Germline assignment: CDR1 LGHNA and CDR2 YSLEER. The CDR3 loop spans 14 amino acids. The V end lost 0 bases, the J end lost 5 bases, and 10 bases lay between the germline ends. Here the CDR3 reads CASSQDHRGTEAFF. CDR3 DNA sequence: TGCGCCAGCAGCCAAGATCACAGAGGGACTGAAGCTTTCTTT.

V gene TRBV19 combines with J gene TRBJ1-1; TRBD1 is a possible D gene (6 bases). The CDR3 is 12 amino acids. Germline CDR1 reads LNHDA; CDR2 reads SQIVND (reference sequence). Trimming took off 3 bases at V and 10 bases at J, with 12 bases between the two ends. The CDR3 reads CASSIRQGRAFF. The CDR3 bases are TGTGCCAGTAGTATTCGGCAGGGGCGAGCTTTCTTT.

This clone was seen a few times. Compared with germline, one end of the junction differs, possibly owing to a read error. This chain connects TRBV27 to TRBJ2-7; D unclear. The CDR3 is 14 residues long. Germline V gene data show CDR1 as MNHEY and CDR2 as SMNVEV (reference sequence). This CDR3 reads CASSLYQATYEQYF. CDR3 coding DNA: TGTGCCAGCAGCTTATACCAGGCGACCTACGAGCAGTACTTC.